These T cell receptor beta chains were read from a single sample in a study of Ad26.COV2.S vaccination and SARS-CoV-2 variants. Clones were sequenced by immunoSEQ multiplex PCR, and TCRdb holds only the in-frame ones, with some missing. The sample contains some 520,000 clones, around 90% of which appear only once. The sequences come from peripheral blood, collected in a trial of Ad26.COV2.S vaccine versus placebo. The receptor source for this set is a person between 18 and 60 years old who received the Ad26.COV2.S COVID-19 vaccine or a placebo. CDR3s include the opening cysteine and the closing phenylalanine or tryptophan. The D gene is left open where the match is weak. Clone size, where shown, is once, few, many, or a class for clones that have expanded.

-	-	TRBV4-2	TRBJ2-7	CASSQAQAYEQYF	TGTGCCAGCAGCCAAGCTCAGGCGTACGAGCAGTACTTC
-	-	TRBV7-9	TRBJ2-3	CASSFGGLSTDTQYF	TGTGCCAGCAGCTTCGGGGGGCTTAGCACAGATACGCAGTATTTT
-	-	TRBV5-8	TRBJ2-5	CASSLGQKEGETQYF	TGTGCCAGCAGCTTGGGACAGAAGGAAGGAGAGACCCAGTACTTC
-	-	TRBV9	TRBJ2-2	CASSGSGATNTGELFF	TGTGCCAGCAGCGGATCCGGGGCCACGAACACCGGGGAGCTGTTTTTT
-	-	TRBV6-2/TRBV6-3	TRBJ1-1	CASSHGPEAFF	TGTGCCAGCAGTCACGGCCCTGAAGCTTTCTTT
-	-	TRBV19	TRBJ2-1	CASSTSRGFSDEQFF	TGTGCCAGTAGTACGTCCAGGGGTTTTAGCGATGAGCAGTTCTTC
-	-	TRBV4-2	TRBJ2-1	CASSQDELLGNEQFF	TGTGCCAGCAGCCAAGACGAGTTGCTGGGGAATGAGCAGTTCTTC
-	-	TRBV30	TRBJ1-2	CAWSRIGYTF	TGTGCCTGGAGCCGGATTGGCTACACCTTC
-	TRBD2	TRBV14	TRBJ2-5	CASSPRLAKETQYF	TGTGCCAGCAGCCCCCGACTAGCGAAAGAGACCCAGTACTTC
-	-	TRBV15	TRBJ1-2	CATSRVEQVYGYTF	TGTGCCACCAGCAGAGTGGAGCAGGTCTATGGCTACACCTTC
-	-	TRBV12-5	TRBJ2-1	CASGFSISYNEQFF	TGTGCTAGTGGTTTTAGTATCTCCTACAATGAGCAGTTCTTC
-	-	TRBV25-1	TRBJ2-7	CASSPQGYSYEQYF	TGTGCCAGCAGTCCCCAAGGCTACTCCTACGAGCAGTACTTC
-	-	TRBV5-1	TRBJ2-3	CASSERANTQYF	TGCGCCAGCAGCGAAAGGGCAAATACGCAGTATTTT
-	TRBD1	TRBV30	TRBJ2-1	CASGQGNREQFF	TGTGCCAGCGGACAGGGAAATCGTGAGCAGTTCTTC
once	-	TRBV15	TRBJ2-3	CATSREWADNSTDTQYF	TGTGCCACCAGCAGAGAATGGGCGGATAACAGCACAGATACGCAGTATTTT
-	-	TRBV5-5	TRBJ2-3	CASSLGPSLTDTQYF	TGTGCCAGCAGCTTGGGCCCGAGCTTGACAGATACGCAGTATTTT
-	-	TRBV19	TRBJ1-1	CASTVGVMNTEAFF	TGTGCCAGTACCGTGGGGGTTATGAACACTGAAGCTTTCTTT
-	-	TRBV6-1	TRBJ2-7	CASSDRTPSEQYF	TGTGCCAGCAGTGATAGAACCCCAAGCGAGCAGTACTTC
-	TRBD2	TRBV5-4	TRBJ2-1	CASSLFPGTTSYNEQFF	TGTGCCAGCAGCTTGTTCCCTGGGACTACTTCCTACAATGAGCAGTTCTTC
-	-	TRBV6-6	TRBJ2-1	CASSETARGEQFF	TGTGCCAGCAGCGAAACAGCACGGGGTGAGCAGTTCTTC
-	-	TRBV12-3/TRBV12-4	TRBJ2-7	CASTTDPYEQYF	TGTGCCAGCACCACCGACCCTTACGAGCAGTACTTC
once	TRBD2	TRBV2	TRBJ2-7	CASRVAGGSYEQYF	TGTGCCAGCAGGGTAGCGGGAGGGTCCTACGAGCAGTACTTC
-	TRBD1	TRBV27	TRBJ2-3	CASSPRGQFRHTQYF	TGTGCCAGCAGTCCAAGGGGACAGTTCAGGCATACGCAGTATTTT
-	-	TRBV7-2	TRBJ2-7	CASSPGGGVLPLYF	TGTGCCAGCAGCCCCGGGGGTGGAGTGCTTCCCCTTTACTTC
-	-	TRBV28	TRBJ1-5	CASSTQGPSTNQPQHF	TGTGCCAGCAGCACTCAGGGGCCGTCTACCAATCAGCCCCAGCATTTT
-	-	TRBV10-2	TRBJ1-1	CASNPNGDYEAFF	TGCGCCAGCAACCCCAACGGGGACTATGAAGCTTTCTTT
-	TRBD1	TRBV29-1	TRBJ2-7	CSVGGGAIGEQYF	TGCAGCGTTGGAGGGGGCGCGATTGGCGAGCAGTACTTC
-	TRBD2	TRBV27	TRBJ2-5	CASSPLTSMETQYF	TGTGCCAGCAGTCCCCTGACTAGCATGGAGACCCAGTACTTC